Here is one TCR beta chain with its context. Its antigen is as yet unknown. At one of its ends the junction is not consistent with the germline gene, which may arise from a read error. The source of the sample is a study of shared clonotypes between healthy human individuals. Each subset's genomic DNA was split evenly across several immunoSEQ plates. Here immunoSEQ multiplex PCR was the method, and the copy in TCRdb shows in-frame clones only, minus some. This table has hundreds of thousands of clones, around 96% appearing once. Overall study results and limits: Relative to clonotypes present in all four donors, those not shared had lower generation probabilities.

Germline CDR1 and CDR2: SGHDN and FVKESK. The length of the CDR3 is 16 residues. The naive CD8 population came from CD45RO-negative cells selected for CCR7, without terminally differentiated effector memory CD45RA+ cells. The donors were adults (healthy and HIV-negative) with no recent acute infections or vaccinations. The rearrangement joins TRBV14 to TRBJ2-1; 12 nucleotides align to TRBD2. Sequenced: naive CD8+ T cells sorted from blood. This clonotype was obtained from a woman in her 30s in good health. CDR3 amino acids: CASSHIFLAGGNGQFF. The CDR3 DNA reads TGTGCCAGCAGCCATATTTTCCTAGCGGGAGGGAATGGGCAGTTCTTC.